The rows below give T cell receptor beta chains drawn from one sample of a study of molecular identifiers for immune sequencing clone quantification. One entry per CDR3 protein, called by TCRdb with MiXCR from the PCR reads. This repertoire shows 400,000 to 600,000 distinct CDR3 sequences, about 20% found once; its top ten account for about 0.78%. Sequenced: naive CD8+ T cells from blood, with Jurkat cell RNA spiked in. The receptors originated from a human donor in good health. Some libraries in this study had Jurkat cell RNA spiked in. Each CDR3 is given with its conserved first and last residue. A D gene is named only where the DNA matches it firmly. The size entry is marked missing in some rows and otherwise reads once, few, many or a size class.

cdr3_nt: TGTGCCAGCGGACCACAGGGGTCCGGGGAGCTGTTTTTT
cdr3_aa: CASGPQGSGELFF
v_call: TRBV2
clone_size: NA
d_call: TRBD1
j_call: TRBJ2-2

cdr3_nt: TGTGCCAGCAGCTTAAGCGGGAGCTTGGCAGATACGCAGTATTTT
cdr3_aa: CASSLSGSLADTQYF
v_call: TRBV7-6
clone_size: NA
d_call: TRBD2
j_call: TRBJ2-3

cdr3_nt: TGTGCTAGCAGCCCGGGACCGACAACTGAAGCTTTCTTT
cdr3_aa: CASSPGPTTEAFF
v_call: TRBV7-7
clone_size: NA
d_call: NA
j_call: TRBJ1-1

cdr3_nt: TGTGCCAGCAGCCACAGCAGCTACCTTCGGACGTACGAGCAGTACTTC
cdr3_aa: CASSHSSYLRTYEQYF
v_call: TRBV7-2
clone_size: NA
d_call: NA
j_call: TRBJ2-7

cdr3_nt: TGCACCATACCTAGAGGACTAATCACAGATACGCAGTATTTT
cdr3_aa: CTIPRGLITDTQYF
v_call: TRBV20-1
clone_size: many
d_call: NA
j_call: TRBJ2-3

cdr3_nt: TGTGCCATCAGTGGAGGAAGGGGGGACAGTAACACCGGGGAGCTGTTTTTT
cdr3_aa: CAISGGRGDSNTGELFF
v_call: TRBV10-3
clone_size: NA
d_call: NA
j_call: TRBJ2-2

cdr3_nt: TGCAGTGCTAGAGAGGGGACAACTGGAAACACCATATATTTT
cdr3_aa: CSAREGTTGNTIYF
v_call: TRBV20-1
clone_size: many
d_call: NA
j_call: TRBJ1-3

cdr3_nt: TGTGCCAGCAGCCCCGGACTGCTCTATGGCTACACCTTC
cdr3_aa: CASSPGLLYGYTF
v_call: TRBV7-2
clone_size: NA
d_call: NA
j_call: TRBJ1-2

cdr3_nt: TGTGCCAGCAGTTTTAGGTCGAACTATGGCTGCACCTTC
cdr3_aa: CASSFRSNYGCTF
v_call: TRBV28
clone_size: NA
d_call: NA
j_call: TRBJ1-2

cdr3_nt: TGCGCCAGCAGCCAAGATCTTGAGGGGCCGACGGCAGATACGCAGTATTTT
cdr3_aa: CASSQDLEGPTADTQYF
v_call: TRBV4-3
clone_size: many
d_call: NA
j_call: TRBJ2-3

cdr3_nt: TGTGCCAGCAGTTCATCTTTAGGGGTTGGTGAAAAACTGTTTTTT
cdr3_aa: CASSSSLGVGEKLFF
v_call: TRBV12-3/TRBV12-4
clone_size: NA
d_call: NA
j_call: TRBJ1-4

cdr3_nt: TGTGCCAGCAGTCCCCTTGGGGAGGGGGCTGGAAACACCATATATTTT
cdr3_aa: CASSPLGEGAGNTIYF
v_call: TRBV27
clone_size: NA
d_call: NA
j_call: TRBJ1-3

cdr3_nt: TGTGCCAGCAGTTACGGACAGGGGCCAAACACCGGGGAGCTGTTTTTT
cdr3_aa: CASSYGQGPNTGELFF
v_call: TRBV6-5
clone_size: few
d_call: TRBD1
j_call: TRBJ2-2

cdr3_nt: TGTGCCAGTTTTGATAGCGGGACCTACGAGCAGTACTTC
cdr3_aa: CASFDSGTYEQYF
v_call: TRBV19
clone_size: NA
d_call: TRBD2
j_call: TRBJ2-7

cdr3_nt: TGCAGTGCTCAAGGGAGGGCCGAGCAGTTCTTC
cdr3_aa: CSAQGRAEQFF
v_call: TRBV20-1
clone_size: NA
d_call: TRBD2
j_call: TRBJ2-1

cdr3_nt: TGTGCCAGCAAAGTAGGTTCGGGCGGGGGAGACACTGAAGCTTTCTTT
cdr3_aa: CASKVGSGGGDTEAFF
v_call: TRBV7-8
clone_size: few
d_call: NA
j_call: TRBJ1-1

cdr3_nt: TGCGCCACCAGACGCGCGGGAGTGTCAGATACGCAGTATTTT
cdr3_aa: CATRRAGVSDTQYF
v_call: TRBV4-1
clone_size: NA
d_call: TRBD2
j_call: TRBJ2-3

cdr3_nt: TGTGCCAGCAGCTTGGCGGTCCAGGGGGCCCCGTGGCACTTC
cdr3_aa: CASSLAVQGAPWHF
v_call: TRBV5-4
clone_size: many
d_call: TRBD1
j_call: TRBJ2-7

cdr3_nt: TGCGCCAGCAGCCAGGTTCAGTGGGGCGATGAGCAGTTCTTC
cdr3_aa: CASSQVQWGDEQFF
v_call: TRBV4-1
clone_size: many
d_call: NA
j_call: TRBJ2-1

cdr3_nt: TGTGCCAGCCCCGCCCCGGGACACTCTCTTTCTGCTGAAGCTTTCTTT
cdr3_aa: CASPAPGHSLSAEAFF
v_call: TRBV6-2/TRBV6-3
clone_size: few
d_call: NA
j_call: TRBJ1-1

cdr3_nt: TGTGCCAGCACCTTCGGAGGCAGGGACCAGCCCCAGCATTTT
cdr3_aa: CASTFGGRDQPQHF
v_call: TRBV5-6
clone_size: many
d_call: NA
j_call: TRBJ1-5

cdr3_nt: TGTGCCAGTAGTATAGGAACAGGGAACTCCTACGAGCAGTACTTC
cdr3_aa: CASSIGTGNSYEQYF
v_call: TRBV19
clone_size: few
d_call: NA
j_call: TRBJ2-7

cdr3_nt: TGCGCCAGCAGCCAAGATGGGGGGACAGGGGCGTACAATGAGCAGTCCTTC
cdr3_aa: CASSQDGGTGAYNEQSF
v_call: TRBV4-3
clone_size: NA
d_call: TRBD1
j_call: TRBJ2-1

cdr3_nt: TGTGCCAGCAGCCCAGAGCCCTCCGACAATGAGCAGTTCTTC
cdr3_aa: CASSPEPSDNEQFF
v_call: TRBV11-2
clone_size: many
d_call: NA
j_call: TRBJ2-1

cdr3_nt: TGCGCCAGCAGCCAAGGGATACAAGACACTGAAGCTTTCTTT
cdr3_aa: CASSQGIQDTEAFF
v_call: TRBV4-3
clone_size: many
d_call: NA
j_call: TRBJ1-1

cdr3_nt: TGTGCCAGCAGCACAGGGTGGGTGAGCACTGAAGCTTTCTTT
cdr3_aa: CASSTGWVSTEAFF
v_call: TRBV6-5
clone_size: many
d_call: NA
j_call: TRBJ1-1

cdr3_nt: TGCAGCGTTGAAGGGCAGGGAACCTCCTACGAGCAGTACTTC
cdr3_aa: CSVEGQGTSYEQYF
v_call: TRBV29-1
clone_size: many
d_call: NA
j_call: TRBJ2-7

cdr3_nt: TGTGCCAGCAGCTTAGTTACTACTAGCACAGATACGCAGTATTTT
cdr3_aa: CASSLVTTSTDTQYF
v_call: TRBV7-2
clone_size: many
d_call: NA
j_call: TRBJ2-3

cdr3_nt: TGTGCCTGGAGCCCCGGTCGAAGGGGCGGTCAGCCCCAGCATTTT
cdr3_aa: CAWSPGRRGGQPQHF
v_call: TRBV30
clone_size: NA
d_call: NA
j_call: TRBJ1-5

cdr3_nt: TGTGCCAGCAGCTCGGAGGGCGGGGAGCTGTTTTTT
cdr3_aa: CASSSEGGELFF
v_call: TRBV7-9
clone_size: many
d_call: NA
j_call: TRBJ2-2

cdr3_nt: TGTGCCAGCAGCTTTCTCCCCGGGACGTCCTCCTACGAGCAGTACTTC
cdr3_aa: CASSFLPGTSSYEQYF
v_call: TRBV9
clone_size: few
d_call: NA
j_call: TRBJ2-7

cdr3_nt: TGTGCCAGCAAACCGACGACTAGCGGGGGTCACCAAGAGACCCAGTACTTC
cdr3_aa: CASKPTTSGGHQETQYF
v_call: TRBV6-2/TRBV6-3
clone_size: many
d_call: TRBD2
j_call: TRBJ2-5

cdr3_nt: TGCGCCAGCAGCCAAGTACCGGGGACAGGGAATTCACCCCTCCACTTT
cdr3_aa: CASSQVPGTGNSPLHF
v_call: TRBV4-1
clone_size: many
d_call: TRBD1
j_call: TRBJ1-6

cdr3_nt: TGTGCCAGCAGTCAGGGTGGGGGGATCAGTGAAAAACTGTTTTTT
cdr3_aa: CASSQGGGISEKLFF
v_call: TRBV7-9
clone_size: NA
d_call: NA
j_call: TRBJ1-4

cdr3_nt: NA
cdr3_aa: CASSYSVAGGTEFF
v_call: TRBV6-2/TRBV6-3
clone_size: many
d_call: NA
j_call: TRBJ2-1

cdr3_nt: TGTGCCAGCAGCCCGGGACAGTATGGCGAGCAGTACTTC
cdr3_aa: CASSPGQYGEQYF
v_call: TRBV16
clone_size: many
d_call: TRBD1
j_call: TRBJ2-7

cdr3_nt: TGTGCTACAGAATATGGAAACACCGTATATTTT
cdr3_aa: CATEYGNTVYF
v_call: TRBV19
clone_size: NA
d_call: NA
j_call: TRBJ1-3

cdr3_nt: TGCGCCAGCAGCCAAGGGACAAGGGGTGGAAACACCATATATTTT
cdr3_aa: CASSQGTRGGNTIYF
v_call: TRBV4-1
clone_size: few
d_call: NA
j_call: TRBJ1-3

cdr3_nt: TGCAGCGTTGATAACGGGAGGGCCCTCTCCGGGGCCAACGTCCTGACTTTC
cdr3_aa: CSVDNGRALSGANVLTF
v_call: TRBV29-1
clone_size: many
d_call: TRBD2
j_call: TRBJ2-6

cdr3_nt: TGTGCCAGCAGCCCGGACTGGGACGGGGCAGATACGCAGTATTTT
cdr3_aa: CASSPDWDGADTQYF
v_call: TRBV6-2/TRBV6-3
clone_size: few
d_call: NA
j_call: TRBJ2-3

cdr3_nt: TGTGCCAGCAGTTTCTCCAGTTCTAGACAGGCTAGCACAGATACGCAGTATTTT
cdr3_aa: CASSFSSSRQASTDTQYF
v_call: TRBV27
clone_size: NA
d_call: NA
j_call: TRBJ2-3

cdr3_nt: TGTGCCAGCAGCTTAGGGACCAACACCGGGGAGCTGTTTTTT
cdr3_aa: CASSLGTNTGELFF
v_call: TRBV27
clone_size: many
d_call: NA
j_call: TRBJ2-2

cdr3_nt: TGTGCCAGCAGCTTAGTTAGTAGCATGCGTGAGCAGTTCTTC
cdr3_aa: CASSLVSSMREQFF
v_call: TRBV7-9
clone_size: many
d_call: NA
j_call: TRBJ2-1

cdr3_nt: TGCGCCAGCAGCTTGGGGTCCCTAGCGGGATACGGAGATACGCAGTATTTT
cdr3_aa: CASSLGSLAGYGDTQYF
v_call: TRBV5-1
clone_size: few
d_call: TRBD2
j_call: TRBJ2-3

cdr3_nt: TGTGCCAGCAGTTCGCCGGGACAGGAACTCACAGATACGCAGTATTTT
cdr3_aa: CASSSPGQELTDTQYF
v_call: TRBV12-3/TRBV12-4
clone_size: many
d_call: TRBD1
j_call: TRBJ2-3

cdr3_nt: TGTGCCACCAGTGACCCGGGACAGGGGATCTACAATGAGCAGTTCTTC
cdr3_aa: CATSDPGQGIYNEQFF
v_call: TRBV24-1
clone_size: few
d_call: TRBD1
j_call: TRBJ2-1

cdr3_nt: TGTGCCAGCGGCCTGACTACCACGAACACCGGGGAGCTGTTTTTT
cdr3_aa: CASGLTTTNTGELFF
v_call: TRBV5-6
clone_size: NA
d_call: NA
j_call: TRBJ2-2

cdr3_nt: TGTGCCAGTAGTATTTCGGCTGCCCTCAATCAGCCCCAGCATTTT
cdr3_aa: CASSISAALNQPQHF
v_call: TRBV19
clone_size: NA
d_call: NA
j_call: TRBJ1-5

cdr3_nt: TGTGCCAGCAGTCCCGACAGGGCCTCTCCCTACGAGCAGTACTTC
cdr3_aa: CASSPDRASPYEQYF
v_call: TRBV7-9
clone_size: NA
d_call: TRBD1
j_call: TRBJ2-7